This T cell receptor beta chain comes out of a study of T cells after yellow fever vaccination. CDR3 length: 14 residues. CDR1 and CDR2 (germline): ENHRY, SYGVKD. The V end was cut by 1 base, the J end by 4 bases, with 8 bases between. TCRdb reanalysed the 5' RACE reads using MiXCR and keeps one entry per CDR3 protein. The sample lists 50,000 to 75,000 distinct CDR3 sequences, around 6.1% occurring once. The sample consisted of PBMCs, either bulk or a sorted T-cell subset (CD4+, CD8+, memory, or dextramer-sorted; not recorded which), taken on the day of the yellow fever booster vaccination. The sequence was collected from a man between 18 and 35 years old who received the YFV17D yellow fever vaccine. V and J are TRBV10-3 and TRBJ1-3, with D uncertain. The CDR3 protein is CAISEFGPGNTIYF. The CDR3 coding sequence is TGTGCCATCAGTGAGTTTGGGCCCGGAAACACCATATATTTT.